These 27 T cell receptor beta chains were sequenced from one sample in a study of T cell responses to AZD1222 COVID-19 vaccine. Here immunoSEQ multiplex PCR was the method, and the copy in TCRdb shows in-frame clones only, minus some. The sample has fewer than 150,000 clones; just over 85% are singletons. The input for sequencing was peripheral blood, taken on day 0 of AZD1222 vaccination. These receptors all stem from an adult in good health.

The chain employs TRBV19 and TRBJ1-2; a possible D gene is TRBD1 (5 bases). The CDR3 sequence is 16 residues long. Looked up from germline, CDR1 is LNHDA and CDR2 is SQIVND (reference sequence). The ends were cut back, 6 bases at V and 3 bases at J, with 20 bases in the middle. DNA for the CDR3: TGTGCCAGTAGAGCCCCCGTTGGGAGAGGGGACTATGGCTACACCTTC. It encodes CASRAPVGRGDYGYTF.

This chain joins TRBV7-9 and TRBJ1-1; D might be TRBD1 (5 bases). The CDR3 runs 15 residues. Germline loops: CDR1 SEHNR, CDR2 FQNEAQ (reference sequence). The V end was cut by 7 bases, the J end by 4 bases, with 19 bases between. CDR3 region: CASTPRLSGGTEAFF. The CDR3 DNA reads TGTGCCAGCACCCCTAGACTCTCCGGGGGCACTGAAGCTTTCTTT.

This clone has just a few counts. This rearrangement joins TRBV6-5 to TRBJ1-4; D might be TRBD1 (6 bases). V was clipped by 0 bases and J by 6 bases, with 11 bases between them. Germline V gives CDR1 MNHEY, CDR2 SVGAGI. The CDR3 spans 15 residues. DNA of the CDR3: TGTGCCAGCAGTTACTCTGGACAGCCGCATGAAAAACTGTTTTTT. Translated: CASSYSGQPHEKLFF.

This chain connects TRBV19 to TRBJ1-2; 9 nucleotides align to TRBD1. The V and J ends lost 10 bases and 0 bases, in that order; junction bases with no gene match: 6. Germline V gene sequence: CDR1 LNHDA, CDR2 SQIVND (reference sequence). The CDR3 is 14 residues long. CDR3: CATADRGANYGYTF. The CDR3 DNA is TGTGCCACCGCGGACAGGGGCGCTAACTATGGCTACACCTTC.

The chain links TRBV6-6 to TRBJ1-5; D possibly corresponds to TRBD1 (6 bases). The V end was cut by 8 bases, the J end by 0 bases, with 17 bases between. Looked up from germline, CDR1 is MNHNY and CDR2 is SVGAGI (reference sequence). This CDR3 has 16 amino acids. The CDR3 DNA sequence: TGTGCCAGCGAGGTAGGACAGCCATATAGCAATCAGCCCCAGCATTTT. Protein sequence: CASEVGQPYSNQPQHF.

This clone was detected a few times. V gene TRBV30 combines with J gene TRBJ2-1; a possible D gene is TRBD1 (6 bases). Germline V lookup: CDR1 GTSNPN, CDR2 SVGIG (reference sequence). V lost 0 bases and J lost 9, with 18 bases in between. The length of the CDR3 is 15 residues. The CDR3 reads CAWSVHRAGLSEQFF. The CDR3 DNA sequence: TGTGCCTGGAGTGTACACAGGGCCGGGCTAAGTGAGCAGTTCTTC.

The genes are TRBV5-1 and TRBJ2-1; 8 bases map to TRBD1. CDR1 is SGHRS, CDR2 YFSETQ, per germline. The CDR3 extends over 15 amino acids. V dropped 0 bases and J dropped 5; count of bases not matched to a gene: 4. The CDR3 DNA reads TGCGCCAGCAGCTTGGACGACAGGGGACACAATGAGCAGTTCTTC. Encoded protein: CASSLDDRGHNEQFF.

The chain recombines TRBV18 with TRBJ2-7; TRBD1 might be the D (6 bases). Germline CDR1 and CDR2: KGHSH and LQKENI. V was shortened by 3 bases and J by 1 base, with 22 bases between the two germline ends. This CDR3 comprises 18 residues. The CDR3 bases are TGTGCCAGCTCACCTACAACCGGGGTGCAGGGGTCTTCCTACGAGCAGTACTTC. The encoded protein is CASSPTTGVQGSSYEQYF.

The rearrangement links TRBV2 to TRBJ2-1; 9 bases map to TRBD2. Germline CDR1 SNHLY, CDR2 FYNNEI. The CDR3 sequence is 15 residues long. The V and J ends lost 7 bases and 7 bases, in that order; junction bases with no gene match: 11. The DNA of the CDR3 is TGTGCCAGCATGTTAGCGGGGGTCTCATTTAATGAGCAGTTCTTC. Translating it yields CASMLAGVSFNEQFF.

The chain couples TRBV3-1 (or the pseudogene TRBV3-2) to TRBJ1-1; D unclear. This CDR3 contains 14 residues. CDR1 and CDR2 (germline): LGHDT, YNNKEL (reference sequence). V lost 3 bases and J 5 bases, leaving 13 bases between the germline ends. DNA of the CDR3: TGTGCCAGCAGCCACCCCCCTAGGAGGACTGAAGCTTTCTTT. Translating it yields CASSHPPRRTEAFF.

CDR3 protein: CAWSVQGADTQYF. DNA for the CDR3: TGTGCCTGGAGTGTCCAGGGGGCAGATACGCAGTATTTT. This sequence joins TRBV30 and TRBJ2-3, with TRBD1 identical over 7 bases. J lost 4 bases, V lost 0 bases, and 1 base had no gene match. The CDR3 is 13 amino acids. Germline V gives CDR1 GTSNPN, CDR2 SVGIG (reference sequence). Drawing the rest from reference TRBV30 and TRBJ2-3, the complete variable domain is SQTIHQWPATLVQPVGSPLSLECTVEGTSNPNLYWYRQAAGRGLQLLFYSVGIGQISSEVPQNLSASRPQDRQFILSSKKLLLSDSGFYLCAWSVQGADTQYFGPGTRLTVL.

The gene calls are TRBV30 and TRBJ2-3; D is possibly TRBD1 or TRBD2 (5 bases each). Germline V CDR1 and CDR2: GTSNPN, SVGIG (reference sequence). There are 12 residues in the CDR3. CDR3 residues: CAGDQGTDTQYF. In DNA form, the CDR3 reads TGTGCAGGGGACCAGGGCACAGATACGCAGTATTTT.

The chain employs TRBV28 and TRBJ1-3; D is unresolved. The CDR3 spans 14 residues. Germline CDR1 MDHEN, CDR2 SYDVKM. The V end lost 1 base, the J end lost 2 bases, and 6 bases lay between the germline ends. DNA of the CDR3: TGTGCCAGCAGTTTATCCAGACCTGGAAACACCATATATTTT. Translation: CASSLSRPGNTIYF.

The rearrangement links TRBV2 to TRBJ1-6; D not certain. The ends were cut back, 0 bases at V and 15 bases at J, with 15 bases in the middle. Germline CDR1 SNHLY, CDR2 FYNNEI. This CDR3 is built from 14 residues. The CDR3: CASSEAGRQEGLHF. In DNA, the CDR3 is TGTGCCAGCAGTGAAGCCGGCAGGCAGGAGGGCCTCCACTTT.

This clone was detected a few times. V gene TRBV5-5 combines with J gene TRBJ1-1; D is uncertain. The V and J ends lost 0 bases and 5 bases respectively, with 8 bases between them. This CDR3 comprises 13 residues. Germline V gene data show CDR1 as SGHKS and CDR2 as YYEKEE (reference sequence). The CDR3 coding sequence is TGTGCCAGCAGCTTGGAGAAGAGGACTGAAGCTTTCTTT. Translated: CASSLEKRTEAFF.

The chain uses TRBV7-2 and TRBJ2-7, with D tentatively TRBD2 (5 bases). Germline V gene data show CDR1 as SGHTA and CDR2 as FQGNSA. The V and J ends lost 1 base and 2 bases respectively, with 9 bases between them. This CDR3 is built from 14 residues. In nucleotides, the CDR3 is TGTGCCAGCAGCTTAGGGCTAGCCCCCTACGAGCAGTACTTC. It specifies CASSLGLAPYEQYF.

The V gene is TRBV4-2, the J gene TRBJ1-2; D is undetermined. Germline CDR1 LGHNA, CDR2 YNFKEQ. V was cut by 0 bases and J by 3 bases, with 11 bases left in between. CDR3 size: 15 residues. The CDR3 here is CASSQDSGRHYGYTF. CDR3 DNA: TGTGCCAGCAGCCAAGATTCAGGACGTCACTATGGCTACACCTTC.

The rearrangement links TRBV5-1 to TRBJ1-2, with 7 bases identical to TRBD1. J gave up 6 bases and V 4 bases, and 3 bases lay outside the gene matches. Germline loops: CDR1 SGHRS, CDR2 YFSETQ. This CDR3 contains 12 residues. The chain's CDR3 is CASSRQGNGYTF. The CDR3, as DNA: TGCGCCAGCAGCAGACAGGGAAATGGCTACACCTTC.

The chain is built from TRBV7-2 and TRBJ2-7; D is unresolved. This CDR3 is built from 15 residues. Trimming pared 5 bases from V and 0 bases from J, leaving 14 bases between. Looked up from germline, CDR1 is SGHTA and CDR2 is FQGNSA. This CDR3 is CASSPSGTSSYEQYF. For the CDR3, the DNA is TGTGCCAGCAGCCCCTCAGGCACCAGCTCCTACGAGCAGTACTTC.

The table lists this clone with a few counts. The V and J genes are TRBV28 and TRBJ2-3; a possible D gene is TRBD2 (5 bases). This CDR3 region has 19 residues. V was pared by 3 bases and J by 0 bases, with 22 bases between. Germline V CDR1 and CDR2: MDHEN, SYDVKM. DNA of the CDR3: TGTGCCAGCAGTTTTATTTTTGCCCCCGGGGAAGAGAGCACAGATACGCAGTATTTT. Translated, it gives CASSFIFAPGEESTDTQYF.

In nucleotides, the CDR3 is TGTGCCAGCAGCTGGACTAGCGGGAGTGTGGAGACCCAGTACTTC. It codes for CASSWTSGSVETQYF. The V gene is TRBV11-1, the J gene TRBJ2-5, with 13 bases fitting TRBD2. The length of the CDR3 is 15 residues. Germline V CDR1 and CDR2: SGHAT, FQDESV (reference sequence). The ends lost 4 bases at V and 5 bases at J; junction bases unmatched: 4.

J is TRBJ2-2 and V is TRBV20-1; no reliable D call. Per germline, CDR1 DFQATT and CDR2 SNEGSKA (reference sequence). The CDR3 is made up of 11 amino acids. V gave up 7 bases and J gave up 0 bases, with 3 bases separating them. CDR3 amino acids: CSVANTGELFF. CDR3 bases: TGCAGTGTGGCGAACACCGGGGAGCTGTTTTTT.

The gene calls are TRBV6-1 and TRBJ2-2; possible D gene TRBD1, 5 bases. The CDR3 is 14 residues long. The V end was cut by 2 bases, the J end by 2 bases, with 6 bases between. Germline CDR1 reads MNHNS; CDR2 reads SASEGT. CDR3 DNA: TGTGCCAGCAGTGAACAGGGAAACACCGGGGAGCTGTTTTTT. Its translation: CASSEQGNTGELFF.

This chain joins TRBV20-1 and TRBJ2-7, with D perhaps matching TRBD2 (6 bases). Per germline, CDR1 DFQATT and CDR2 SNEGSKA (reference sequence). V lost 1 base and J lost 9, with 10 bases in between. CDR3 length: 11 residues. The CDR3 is CSARVRRGQYF. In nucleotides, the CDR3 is TGCAGTGCTAGAGTAAGGCGGGGGCAGTACTTC.

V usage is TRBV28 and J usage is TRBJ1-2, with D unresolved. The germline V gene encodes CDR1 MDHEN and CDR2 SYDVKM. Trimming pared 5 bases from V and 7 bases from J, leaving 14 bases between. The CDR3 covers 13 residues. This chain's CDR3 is CASSNDHRTGYTF. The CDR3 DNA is TGTGCCAGCAGTAACGACCATCGAACTGGCTACACCTTC.

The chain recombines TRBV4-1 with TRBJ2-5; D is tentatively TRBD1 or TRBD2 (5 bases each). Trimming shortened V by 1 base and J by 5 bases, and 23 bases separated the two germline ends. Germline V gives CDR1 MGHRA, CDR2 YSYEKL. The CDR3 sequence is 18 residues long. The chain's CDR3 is CASSQVFSWDPAAETQYF. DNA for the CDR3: TGCGCCAGCAGCCAAGTTTTTTCTTGGGACCCCGCGGCGGAGACCCAGTACTTC.

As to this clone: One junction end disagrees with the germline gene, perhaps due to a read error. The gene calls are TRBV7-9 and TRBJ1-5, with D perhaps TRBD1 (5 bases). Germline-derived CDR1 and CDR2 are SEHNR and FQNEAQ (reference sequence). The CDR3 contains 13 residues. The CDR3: CASSTDSSQPQHF. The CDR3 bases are TGTGCCAGCAGCACAGACAGCAGTCAGCCCCAGCATTTT.